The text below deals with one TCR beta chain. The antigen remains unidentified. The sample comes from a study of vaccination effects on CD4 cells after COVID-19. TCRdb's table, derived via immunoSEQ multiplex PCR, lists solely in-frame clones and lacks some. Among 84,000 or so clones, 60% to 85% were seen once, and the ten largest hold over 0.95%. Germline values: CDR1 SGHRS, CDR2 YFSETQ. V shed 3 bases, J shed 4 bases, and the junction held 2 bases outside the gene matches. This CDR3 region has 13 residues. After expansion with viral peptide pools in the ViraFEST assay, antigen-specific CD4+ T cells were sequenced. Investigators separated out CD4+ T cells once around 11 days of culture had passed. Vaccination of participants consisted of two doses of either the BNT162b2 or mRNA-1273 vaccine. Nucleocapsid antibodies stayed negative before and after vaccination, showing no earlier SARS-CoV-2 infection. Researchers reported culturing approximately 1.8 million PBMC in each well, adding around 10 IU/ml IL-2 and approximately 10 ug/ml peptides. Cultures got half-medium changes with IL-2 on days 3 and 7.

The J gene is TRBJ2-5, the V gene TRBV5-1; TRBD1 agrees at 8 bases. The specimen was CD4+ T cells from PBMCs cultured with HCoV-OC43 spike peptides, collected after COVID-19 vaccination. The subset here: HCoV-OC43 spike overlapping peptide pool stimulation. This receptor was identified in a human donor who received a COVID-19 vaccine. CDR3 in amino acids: CASSSRGLETQYF. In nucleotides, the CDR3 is TGCGCCAGCAGCTCCAGGGGGCTAGAGACCCAGTACTTC. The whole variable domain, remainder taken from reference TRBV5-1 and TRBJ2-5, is KAGVTQTPRYLIKTRGQQVTLSCSPISGHRSVSWYQQTPGQGLQFLFEYFSETQRNKGNFPGRFSGRQFSNSRSEMNVSTLELGDSALYLCASSSRGLETQYFGPGTRLLVL.